The 32 T cell receptor beta chains reported below all come from one sample, sequenced in a study of blood T cell repertoires in COVID-19. Profiled with immunoSEQ multiplex PCR; TCRdb holds only in-frame clones, not every one. The data show about 84,000 clones, 86% seen once. Sequenced: peripheral blood. The receptors originated from a man older than 75 with active or convalescent COVID-19.

The V and J genes are TRBV6-2 or TRBV6-3 and TRBJ2-1; 8 bases line up with TRBD2. V lost 2 bases to trimming and J lost 2 bases; unmatched junction nucleotides: 5. The CDR3 extends over 16 amino acids. Germline-derived CDR1 and CDR2 are MNHEY and SVGEGT. In DNA, the CDR3 is TGTGCCAGCAGTTACCTACTAGCGGAGACCTACAATGAGCAGTTCTTC. This sequence encodes CASSYLLAETYNEQFF.

V gene TRBV19 combines with J gene TRBJ1-6; 10 bases map to TRBD1. Trimming at V came to 5 bases and at J to 7 bases, leaving 2 bases not matched to a gene. The CDR3 is made up of 14 amino acids. CDR1 and CDR2 (germline): LNHDA, SQIVND (reference sequence). CDR3 nucleotides: TGTGCCAGTAGTTCGGGACAGGGGAATTCACCCCTCCACTTT. This encodes CASSSGQGNSPLHF.

Here the CDR3 reads CASSGGASPGYTF. The CDR3 coding sequence is TGTGCCAGCAGTGGCGGGGCTTCTCCTGGCTACACCTTC. The chain combines TRBV6-1 with TRBJ1-2; D is possibly TRBD1 (5 bases). The V and J ends lost 4 bases and 7 bases respectively, with 13 bases between them. The CDR3 runs to 13 residues. Germline CDR1 and CDR2: MNHNS and SASEGT.

The chain couples TRBV20-1 to TRBJ1-1; D is perhaps TRBD1 (6 bases). The V gene's germline CDR1 is DFQATT and CDR2 SNEGSKA (reference sequence). This CDR3 has 13 amino acids. Trimming left V 3 bases short and J 3 bases short, with 11 bases between. Here the CDR3 reads CSASVNRDTEAFF. The CDR3 nucleotides are TGCAGTGCTAGTGTCAACAGGGACACTGAAGCTTTCTTT.

The chain combines TRBV18 with TRBJ1-3; the D gene is possibly TRBD1 (5 bases). CDR3 length equals 15 residues. CDR1 is KGHSH and CDR2 is LQKENI in the germline V gene. Between the trimmed V and J ends, which lost 0 bases and 2 bases, there was a span of 8 bases. In DNA, the CDR3 is TGTGCCAGCTCACCACCCCCCAGGGCTGGAAACACCATATATTTT. This sequence encodes CASSPPPRAGNTIYF.

This clone was seen a few times. V gene TRBV19 combines with J gene TRBJ2-5; 7 bases line up with TRBD2. From germline, CDR1 is LNHDA and CDR2 SQIVND (reference sequence). This CDR3 is 17 amino acids long. V shed 0 bases and J 4 bases; nucleotides not matched to a gene: 11. CDR3 nucleotides: TGTGCCAGTAGTATAGAAGGGCCCGGGAGGCGGGGAGAGACCCAGTACTTC. Amino acids: CASSIEGPGRRGETQYF.

The gene calls are TRBV7-2 and TRBJ2-3; D might be TRBD2 (5 bases). Germline V CDR1 and CDR2: SGHTA, FQGNSA. Trimming shortened V by 3 bases and J by 1 base, and 5 bases separated the two germline ends. This CDR3 spans 13 amino acids. The CDR3 protein is CASSFSGTDTQYF. The CDR3 coding sequence is TGTGCCAGCAGCTTTAGCGGCACAGATACGCAGTATTTT.

The rearrangement links TRBV5-1 to TRBJ1-2, with 7 bases identical to TRBD1. Losses at the gene ends were 1 base for V and 0 bases for J; bases not matched to a gene: 3. Germline V gene lookup returns CDR1 SGHRS and CDR2 YFSETQ. The CDR3 consists of 15 residues. CDR3 DNA sequence: TGCGCCAGCAGCTTGACGACAGGGACTAACTATGGCTACACCTTC. Translating it yields CASSLTTGTNYGYTF.

The J gene is TRBJ1-1, the V gene TRBV19, with 7 positions matching TRBD1. Trimming at V came to 2 bases and at J to 2 bases, leaving 8 bases not matched to a gene. Germline V gene sequence: CDR1 LNHDA, CDR2 SQIVND (reference sequence). The CDR3 spans 16 residues. Here the CDR3 reads CASSIRPTGTNTEAFF. CDR3 bases: TGTGCCAGTAGTATACGTCCGACAGGGACCAACACTGAAGCTTTCTTT. Using reference TRBV19 and TRBJ1-1 for the parts outside the CDR3, the full variable domain is DGGITQSPKYLFRKEGQNVTLSCEQNLNHDAMYWYRQDPGQGLRLIYYSQIVNDFQKGDIAEGYSVSREKKESFPLTVTSAQKNPTAFYLCASSIRPTGTNTEAFFGQGTRLTVV.

The J gene is TRBJ2-1, the V gene TRBV19; D is perhaps TRBD2 (5 bases). Germline V gene lookup returns CDR1 LNHDA and CDR2 SQIVND (reference sequence). CDR3 length: 13 amino acids. V lost 4 bases to trimming and J lost 5 bases, with 9 bases between them. The CDR3 is CASSRVANNEQFF. The CDR3 DNA reads TGTGCCAGTAGTAGGGTAGCGAACAATGAGCAGTTCTTC.

This clone has a single count. V and J are TRBV7-2 and TRBJ1-4, with 9 bases aligning to TRBD1. The CDR3 consists of 15 residues. J was trimmed by 8 bases and V by 0 bases; bases with no gene match: 4. Germline-derived CDR1 and CDR2 are SGHTA and FQGNSA. CDR3 sequence (DNA): TGTGCCAGCAGCTTAGCCGGGACAGGGTTAGAAAAACTGTTTTTT. Protein sequence: CASSLAGTGLEKLFF.

The V gene is TRBV7-3, the J gene TRBJ2-3; D unclear. Trimming removed 5 bases from V and 6 bases from J, with 12 bases in between. The CDR3 runs 13 residues. Germline values: CDR1 SGHTA, CDR2 FQGTGA. The CDR3 loop reads CASSPSFSDTQYF. CDR3 in DNA: TGTGCCAGCAGCCCCTCTTTTTCGGATACGCAGTATTTT.

Only a few counts were recorded for this clone. The CDR3 region is CAWSVLGRNAYEQYF. As DNA, the CDR3 is TGTGCCTGGAGTGTACTAGGACGGAACGCCTACGAGCAGTACTTC. The J gene is TRBJ2-7, the V gene TRBV30; D is perhaps TRBD2 (5 bases). The CDR3 sequence is 15 residues long. Trimming removed 0 bases from V and 2 bases from J, with 14 bases in between. Germline loops: CDR1 GTSNPN, CDR2 SVGIG (reference sequence).

This sequence joins TRBV21-1 and TRBJ2-1; no check of the table's D call, TRBD2, against the DNA was made. TRBV21-1 is a known pseudogene. The CDR3 consists of 16 residues. The CDR3 spells CASSDSFRTSGRARVF. CDR3 DNA: TGTGCCAGCAGCGACTCCTTTAGGACTAGCGGGAGGGCCCGGGTCTTC.

This clone has more than one count but fewer than ten. The chain joins TRBV28 to TRBJ2-7; maybe TRBD2 (5 bases). V was pared by 4 bases and J by 0 bases, with 16 bases between. Germline V lookup: CDR1 MDHEN, CDR2 SYDVKM. The CDR3 extends over 16 amino acids. As DNA, the CDR3 is TGTGCCAGCAGTTCCGGAGGCGGCGCAAGCTCCTACGAGCAGTACTTC. It specifies CASSSGGGASSYEQYF.

This chain connects TRBV19 to TRBJ2-5; 15 bases fit TRBD2. Per germline, CDR1 LNHDA and CDR2 SQIVND (reference sequence). This CDR3 is built from 16 residues. V was pared by 6 bases and J by 5 bases, with 7 bases of the junction left unmatched. The CDR3 nucleotides are TGTGCCAGTAGAGGGACTAGCGGGAGGCCGGGGGAGACCCAGTACTTC. Amino acids: CASRGTSGRPGETQYF.

The V and J genes are TRBV11-2 and TRBJ1-5, with D hard to call. Trimming left V 4 bases short and J 5 bases short, with 9 bases between. Germline V gene sequence: CDR1 SGHAT, CDR2 FQNNGV. The CDR3 consists of 13 residues. In DNA form, the CDR3 reads TGTGCCAGCAGCTCCTTCGGAGATCAGCCCCAGCATTTT. It codes for CASSSFGDQPQHF.

The chain couples TRBV9 to TRBJ2-1; 10 nucleotides align to TRBD2. Trimming at V came to 3 bases and at J to 2 bases, leaving 2 bases not matched to a gene. Germline V gives CDR1 SGDLS, CDR2 YYNGEE. The CDR3 contains 15 residues. The CDR3 loop is CASSATSGAYNEQFF. DNA for the CDR3: TGTGCCAGCAGCGCTACTAGCGGGGCCTACAATGAGCAGTTCTTC.

The chain links TRBV5-6 to TRBJ2-5, with D possibly matching TRBD1 (6 bases). From germline, CDR1 is SGHDT and CDR2 YYEEEE. The germline V and J ends were trimmed by 3 bases and 9 bases, with 18 bases remaining between them. This CDR3 comprises 14 residues. CDR3 protein: CASSSDSRLSAQYF. The CDR3, as DNA: TGTGCCAGCAGCTCGGACAGCCGACTATCGGCCCAGTACTTC.

The chain links TRBV9 to TRBJ1-6; 7 nucleotides match TRBD1. The CDR3 has 14 residues. The junction had 6 bases not matched to a gene; V was cut back by 3 bases and J by 9 bases. Germline-derived CDR1 and CDR2 are SGDLS and YYNGEE. The CDR3 spells CASSARQGGSPLHF. CDR3 bases: TGTGCCAGCAGCGCCAGACAGGGTGGTTCACCCCTCCACTTT.

The rearrangement joins TRBV28 to TRBJ1-2; 8 bases agree with TRBD1. V was clipped by 6 bases and J by 4 bases; unmatched bases: 7. The CDR3 loop spans 14 amino acids. The germline V gene has CDR1 MDHEN and CDR2 SYDVKM. The CDR3 loop is CASRRDRLIYGYTF. The CDR3 region has the DNA TGTGCCAGCAGGAGGGACAGGTTAATCTATGGCTACACCTTC.

The chain couples TRBV28 to TRBJ2-7; D unresolved. CDR1 is MDHEN, CDR2 SYDVKM, per germline. V lost 6 bases and J 6 bases, leaving 15 bases between the germline ends. The CDR3 consists of 13 residues. For the CDR3, the DNA is TGTGCCAGCAGCGTGGGCCAGGATCCCGAGCAGTACTTC. Translating gives CASSVGQDPEQYF. Full variable domain (rest looked up from reference TRBV28 and TRBJ2-7): DVKVTQSSRYLVKRTGEKVFLECVQDMDHENMFWYRQDPGLGLRLIYFSYDVKMKEKGDIPEGYSVSREKKERFSLILESASTNQTSMYLCASSVGQDPEQYFGPGTRLTVT.

The chain has TRBV6-2 or TRBV6-3 and TRBJ1-5; possibly TRBD1 for D (5 bases). Germline V gives CDR1 MNHEY, CDR2 SVGEGT. The CDR3 runs 16 residues. Trimming took off 1 base at V and 2 bases at J, with 12 bases between the two ends. The CDR3 DNA reads TGTGCCAGCAGTTACTGGGGGAGGTATGGCAATCAGCCCCAGCATTTT. Its protein is CASSYWGRYGNQPQHF.

The J gene is TRBJ2-3, the V gene TRBV4-1; D may be TRBD2 (5 bases). The CDR3 runs 16 residues. Germline CDR1 reads MGHRA; CDR2 reads YSYEKL. Trimming pared 0 bases from V and 2 bases from J, leaving 12 bases between. The CDR3 here is CASSQDIAFFTDTQYF. In DNA, the CDR3 is TGCGCCAGCAGCCAAGATATAGCGTTTTTCACAGATACGCAGTATTTT.

This chain links TRBV19 with TRBJ2-3; D is uncertain. CDR3 length: 14 amino acids. CDR1 and CDR2 from the germline V gene are LNHDA and SQIVND (reference sequence). The germline V and J ends were trimmed by 1 base and 3 bases, with 8 bases remaining between them. CDR3 amino acids: CASSIATATDTQYF. The CDR3 DNA reads as TGTGCCAGTAGTATAGCAACAGCTACAGATACGCAGTATTTT.

This chain uses TRBV5-1 with TRBJ2-5, with D possibly TRBD2 on 6 matching bases. V was clipped by 1 base and J by 7 bases, with 14 bases between them. This CDR3 has 14 residues. The germline gives CDR1 SGHRS, CDR2 YFSETQ. The CDR3 nucleotides are TGCGCCAGCAGCTTGAGGAGCGGGTTAGGGACCCAGTACTTC. Amino acid sequence: CASSLRSGLGTQYF.

The J gene is TRBJ1-6, the V gene TRBV3-1 (or the pseudogene TRBV3-2), with 10 positions matching TRBD1. CDR3 length: 19 residues. V dropped 2 bases and J dropped 0; count of bases not matched to a gene: 7. Germline V gives CDR1 LGHDT, CDR2 YNNKEL (reference sequence). CDR3 nucleotides: TGTGCCAGCAGCCAACTGATGGACAGGGGGAGCTCCTATAATTCACCCCTCCACTTT. Translation: CASSQLMDRGSSYNSPLHF.

The count of this clone is one. This sample also contains other DNA sequences that code for the same CDR3. The chain carries TRBV5-1 and TRBJ2-1; TRBD2 aligns across 9 bases. Germline V CDR1 and CDR2: SGHRS, YFSETQ. The J segment lost 7 bases and the V segment lost 0 bases, leaving 5 bases of the junction unmatched. The CDR3 extends over 15 amino acids. The CDR3 bases are TGCGCCAGCAGCTTGGTCGCGGGAGGGGGTAATGAGCAGTTCTTC. Its protein product is CASSLVAGGGNEQFF.

The V and J genes are TRBV11-2 and TRBJ2-1, with D perhaps matching TRBD2 (6 bases). This CDR3 is 14 amino acids long. The germline CDR1 and CDR2 sequences are SGHAT and FQNNGV. V dropped 4 bases and J dropped 4 bases, with 11 bases sitting between them. The CDR3 region has the DNA TGTGCCAGCAGCTCTAGGGACTGGTACAATGAGCAGTTCTTC. It translates to CASSSRDWYNEQFF.

This chain links TRBV5-4 with TRBJ2-1; 7 bases are a match to TRBD2. The ends lost 0 bases at V and 2 bases at J; junction bases unmatched: 5. There are 16 residues in the CDR3. Germline V gene data show CDR1 as SGHNT and CDR2 as YYREEE (reference sequence). CDR3 sequence: CASSLASSGTYNEQFF. Written as DNA, the CDR3 is TGTGCCAGCAGCTTGGCCTCTAGCGGTACCTACAATGAGCAGTTCTTC.

The chain joins TRBV28 to TRBJ1-3; D not resolved. Germline lookup yields CDR1 MDHEN and CDR2 SYDVKM. V lost 3 bases to trimming and J lost 6 bases, with 18 bases between them. The CDR3 runs to 16 residues. The CDR3 is CASSFPGPIPTNTIYF. DNA for the CDR3: TGTGCCAGCAGTTTCCCCGGTCCCATTCCTACAAACACCATATATTTT.

The V and J genes are TRBV7-6 and TRBJ2-2; D is unclear. The V end was cut by 5 bases, the J end by 6 bases, with 10 bases between. CDR1 is SGHVS and CDR2 is FNYEAQ in the germline V gene. This CDR3 is built from 13 residues. The CDR3 sequence is CASSTSEAGELFF. The DNA of the CDR3 is TGTGCCAGCAGCACCAGTGAGGCCGGGGAGCTGTTTTTT.